These 29 T cell receptor beta chains originate from one sample sequenced in a study of identical twins. Using its own MiXCR run on the 5' RACE reads, TCRdb lists one record per CDR3 protein. The profile covers some 710,000 distinct CDR3 sequences, with 5.5% to 6.5% appearing a single time and 1.5% to 2% taken by the ten largest. Sequencing was carried out using naive T cells sorted from blood. These receptors were obtained from a man between 18 and 29 years old in good health.

This clonotype appeared a few times. The rearrangement joins TRBV9 to TRBJ2-1; TRBD2 agrees at 13 bases. The CDR3 is 16 amino acids. From germline, CDR1 is SGDLS and CDR2 YYNGEE. Trimming removed 3 bases from V and 9 bases from J; junction bases left unmatched: 9. CDR3 amino acids: CASSATGTSGTGEQFF. CDR3 nucleotide sequence: TGTGCCAGCAGCGCCACCGGGACTAGCGGGACGGGTGAGCAGTTCTTC. Complete variable domain (other parts from reference TRBV9 and TRBJ2-1): DSGVTQTPKHLITATGQRVTLRCSPRSGDLSVYWYQQSLDQGLQFLIQYYNGEERAKGNILERFSAQQFPDLHSELNLSSLELGDSALYFCASSATGTSGTGEQFFGPGTRLTVL.

The gene calls are TRBV5-1 and TRBJ2-3; 11 bases are shared with TRBD1. This CDR3 is built from 15 residues. The germline gives CDR1 SGHRS, CDR2 YFSETQ. Trimming removed 4 bases from V and 5 bases from J; junction bases left unmatched: 6. The chain's CDR3 is CASSGTGTGGDTQYF. The CDR3 DNA reads as TGCGCCAGCAGCGGGACGGGGACAGGGGGAGATACGCAGTATTTT.

This clonotype was seen repeatedly, ten times or more. The chain joins TRBV6-1 to TRBJ1-1; D possibly corresponds to TRBD1 (5 bases). CDR1 and CDR2 (germline): MNHNS, SASEGT. The CDR3 loop spans 16 amino acids. The ends were cut back, 7 bases at V and 4 bases at J, with 22 bases in the middle. The CDR3 DNA follows: TGTGCCAGCAACCCCCCCCGGGGCCTGGGGAGCACTGAAGCTTTCTTT. Residues: CASNPPRGLGSTEAFF.

The CDR3 nucleotides are TGTGCCAGCAGCTGGGCGCAGGGTGAAAAACTGTTTTTT. Its protein is CASSWAQGEKLFF. V is TRBV5-5 and J is TRBJ1-4, with a possible D match to TRBD1 (5 bases). V was clipped by 3 bases and J by 7 bases, with 10 bases between them. The CDR3 contains 13 residues. From germline, CDR1 is SGHKS and CDR2 YYEKEE (reference sequence).

The chain carries TRBV27 and TRBJ2-7, with 9 bases that match TRBD1. The CDR3 runs 15 residues. Germline CDR1 and CDR2: MNHEY and SMNVEV (reference sequence). V shed 6 bases and J 4 bases; nucleotides not matched to a gene: 10. The CDR3 DNA sequence: TGTGCCAGCAGATCCGGACAGGGGAGGCCTTACGAGCAGTACGTC. This encodes CASRSGQGRPYEQYV.

Many counts were recorded for this clonotype. This sequence joins TRBV29-1 and TRBJ1-4; D is undetermined. V was shortened by 0 bases and J by 16 bases, with 12 bases between the two germline ends. The CDR3 is 11 amino acids. CDR1 is SQVTM and CDR2 is ANQGSEA in the germline V gene. CDR3 nucleotides: TGCAGCGTTGAAGATGATGGCAGTGGGTTTTTT. This sequence encodes CSVEDDGSGFF.

This clonotype came up many times. This chain joins TRBV9 and TRBJ2-5; the D is unclear. This CDR3 spans 14 amino acids. The germline V gene has CDR1 SGDLS and CDR2 YYNGEE. With 0 bases removed from V and 0 bases from J, the gap between germline ends came to 6 bases. The CDR3 here is CASSVDEYQETQYF. The CDR3 DNA is TGTGCCAGCAGCGTAGATGAGTACCAAGAGACCCAGTACTTC.

This clonotype has more than one count but fewer than ten. The rearrangement uses TRBV14 and TRBJ2-1, with D possibly being TRBD2 (5 bases). Germline V gives CDR1 SGHDN, CDR2 FVKESK. Trimming stripped 3 bases from V and 7 bases from J, with 16 bases between. The length of the CDR3 is 15 residues. This chain's CDR3 is CASSQPGISRNEQFF. CDR3 coding DNA: TGTGCCAGCAGCCAGCCCGGGATTTCAAGAAATGAGCAGTTCTTC.

V and J are TRBV2 and TRBJ2-3, with D possibly TRBD2 on 5 matching bases. CDR3 length: 14 amino acids. The ends were cut back, 4 bases at V and 7 bases at J, with 15 bases in the middle. CDR1 and CDR2 (germline): SNHLY, FYNNEI. The CDR3 reads CASSATVASNTQYF. CDR3 bases: TGTGCCAGCAGTGCCACGGTCGCTAGCAATACGCAGTATTTT.

In this sample, this clonotype turned up many times. The chain employs TRBV5-1 and TRBJ1-1, with 7 nucleotides matching TRBD1. The V gene end was trimmed by 4 bases and the J gene end by 5 bases; junction bases not matched to a gene: 8. The CDR3 extends over 14 amino acids. The germline CDR1 and CDR2 sequences are SGHRS and YFSETQ. CDR3 bases: TGCGCCAGCAGCGGAGGGGGCACCCTAACTGAAGCTTTCTTT. This translates into CASSGGGTLTEAFF.

This clonotype was found many times. The rearrangement links TRBV11-2 to TRBJ1-1; D is unclear. CDR3 size: 16 residues. Trimming removed 3 bases from V and 3 bases from J, with 17 bases in between. Germline CDR1 reads SGHAT; CDR2 reads FQNNGV. The CDR3 region is CASSLALSRRDTEAFF. Written as DNA, the CDR3 is TGTGCCAGCAGCTTGGCGTTGTCGCGGAGGGACACTGAAGCTTTCTTT.

This clonotype occurred many times. The genes are TRBV7-9 and TRBJ2-1; 7 bases line up with TRBD2. Trimming at V came to 1 base and at J to 9 bases, leaving 9 bases not matched to a gene. The CDR3 consists of 15 residues. The germline V gene has CDR1 SEHNR and CDR2 FQNEAQ (reference sequence). CDR3: CASSLEGGSLGEQFF. In nucleotides, the CDR3 is TGTGCCAGCAGCTTAGAAGGCGGGAGTTTGGGTGAGCAGTTCTTC.

This clonotype has a single count. J is TRBJ2-7 and V is TRBV27; TRBD2 aligns across 9 bases. The CDR3 sequence is 14 residues long. Germline V CDR1 and CDR2: MNHEY, SMNVEV (reference sequence). The trim removed 2 bases at V and 6 bases at J, leaving 5 bases unmatched. The CDR3 region is CASSLGSGRSEQYF. The CDR3 coding sequence is TGTGCCAGCAGTTTAGGTAGCGGGAGAAGCGAGCAGTACTTC.

The J gene is TRBJ2-2, the V gene TRBV4-1; 7 nucleotides line up with TRBD2. Germline assignment: CDR1 MGHRA and CDR2 YSYEKL. V trimming: 2 bases; J trimming: 6 bases; junction bases outside the gene matches: 9. CDR3 length equals 16 residues. The CDR3 here is CASSQLRGRGPGELFF. CDR3 in DNA: TGCGCCAGCAGCCAATTGCGCGGGAGAGGCCCCGGGGAGCTGTTTTTT.

This clonotype was detected many times. The chain links TRBV7-2 to TRBJ1-5; 10 bases map to TRBD1. Germline V gene sequence: CDR1 SGHTA, CDR2 FQGNSA. The V segment lost 5 bases and the J segment 6 bases; nucleotides outside the gene matches: 4. There are 14 residues in the CDR3. DNA of the CDR3: TGTGCCAGCAGCCAGGACAGGGGGGGTCAGCCCCAGCATTTT. Translation: CASSQDRGGQPQHF.

This clonotype was seen a few times. This chain uses TRBV28 with TRBJ2-3; D possibly corresponds to TRBD2 (5 bases). Germline CDR1 is MDHEN and CDR2 is SYDVKM. The germline V and J ends were trimmed by 2 bases and 1 base, with 10 bases remaining between them. This CDR3 is 15 amino acids long. The CDR3 DNA is TGTGCCAGCAGTTTAGGCGGGCTTGGCACAGATACGCAGTATTTT. Translated: CASSLGGLGTDTQYF.

About this clonotype itself: The conserved phenylalanine or tryptophan normally closing the CDR3 is absent here, so this likely arose from a read error. This chain connects TRBV12-3 or TRBV12-4 to TRBJ2-3; 8 bases fit TRBD2. This CDR3 has 15 residues. The chain's CDR3 is CASTQGRAGADAQYS. CDR3 sequence (DNA): TGTGCCAGCACCCAGGGACGAGCGGGAGCAGATGCGCAGTATTCT.

Many counts were recorded for this clonotype. The rearrangement links TRBV6-1 to TRBJ2-2; TRBD1 matches at 7 bases. Looked up from germline, CDR1 is MNHNS and CDR2 is SASEGT. CDR3 length equals 15 residues. V shed 6 bases, J shed 6 bases, and the junction held 10 bases outside the gene matches. The CDR3 DNA is TGTGCCAGCAGAGAACAGGGGTCCCTTTCCGGGGAGCTGTTTTTT. Protein: CASREQGSLSGELFF.

This clonotype has more than one count but fewer than ten. This chain connects TRBV6-5 to TRBJ2-7; D might be TRBD1 or TRBD2, each matching 5 bases. V lost 1 base and J lost 3, with 22 bases in between. The CDR3 length is 18 residues. Per germline, CDR1 MNHEY and CDR2 SVGAGI. In DNA, the CDR3 is TGTGCCAGCAGTTACTGGGACGGACGAATGCATCCGTACTACGAGCAGTACTTC. Protein product: CASSYWDGRMHPYYEQYF.

This clonotype was found many times. The chain couples TRBV12-3 or TRBV12-4 to TRBJ2-7, with 8 bases that match TRBD2. The V gene end was trimmed by 6 bases and the J gene end by 2 bases; junction bases not matched to a gene: 15. The CDR3 is 17 residues long. CDR3 protein: CASSWRGREGLAYEQYF. In DNA, the CDR3 is TGTGCCAGCAGCTGGCGGGGACGGGAGGGCCTTGCCTACGAGCAGTACTTC.

The sample holds many counts of this clonotype. This chain uses TRBV7-2 with TRBJ1-1; TRBD1 agrees at 9 bases. The CDR3 is 14 amino acids. V shed 5 bases and J 6 bases; nucleotides not matched to a gene: 7. CDR1 SGHTA and CDR2 FQGNSA come from the germline V gene. CDR3 nucleotide sequence: TGTGCCAGCAGCCCTGGACAGGGGCGCTCTGAAGCTTTCTTT. This gives the protein CASSPGQGRSEAFF.

This clonotype was seen a few times. V usage is TRBV6-2 or TRBV6-3 and J usage is TRBJ2-2; maybe TRBD1 (5 bases). Germline assignment: CDR1 MNHEY and CDR2 SVGEGT. The CDR3 totals 14 residues. The germline V and J ends were trimmed by 2 bases and 5 bases, with 9 bases remaining between them. CDR3 in DNA: TGTGCCAGCAGTTACATACAGGCTACCGGGGAGCTGTTTTTT. It specifies CASSYIQATGELFF.

This clonotype was recorded many times. The V and J genes are TRBV6-5 and TRBJ2-7, with D possibly matching TRBD2 (6 bases). In germline, CDR1 is MNHEY, CDR2 SVGAGI. With 4 bases removed from V and 0 bases from J, the gap between germline ends came to 10 bases. The CDR3 extends over 14 amino acids. CDR3 sequence: CASSLADSSYEQYF. The CDR3 DNA reads as TGTGCCAGCAGTTTAGCGGATAGCTCCTACGAGCAGTACTTC.

This clonotype was found many times. The chain has TRBV5-1 and TRBJ2-2; 9 nucleotides align to TRBD2. The V and J ends lost 2 bases and 1 base, in that order; junction bases with no gene match: 6. This CDR3 is 17 amino acids long. Germline CDR1 is SGHRS and CDR2 is YFSETQ. The CDR3 protein is CASSFIAGARNTGELFF. For the CDR3, the DNA is TGCGCCAGCAGCTTTATAGCGGGAGCAAGGAACACCGGGGAGCTGTTTTTT.

V gene TRBV5-6 combines with J gene TRBJ2-3, with a tentative D call TRBD2 (6 bases). The V and J ends lost 6 bases and 7 bases respectively, with 12 bases between them. This CDR3 region has 12 residues. Germline V gives CDR1 SGHDT, CDR2 YYEEEE. CDR3 sequence: CASIRDLNTQYF. The CDR3 DNA reads as TGTGCCAGCATCCGGGACTTAAATACGCAGTATTTT.

The gene calls are TRBV6-1 and TRBJ2-3; D is uncertain. Germline values: CDR1 MNHNS, CDR2 SASEGT. The V and J ends lost 7 bases and 6 bases respectively, with 20 bases between them. The CDR3 length is 15 residues. CDR3 residues: CASTRQSGGADTQYF. For the CDR3, the DNA is TGTGCCAGCACCCGTCAGTCCGGCGGAGCGGATACGCAGTATTTT.

This clonotype was seen ten or more times. This sequence joins TRBV29-1 and TRBJ2-7; 12 bases agree with TRBD1. Germline V gene data show CDR1 as SQVTM and CDR2 as ANQGSEA. The junction had 6 bases not matched to a gene; V was cut back by 8 bases and J by 1 base. The CDR3 length is 14 residues. CDR3 bases: TGCAGCTTTGTGGGACAGGGGGCATCCTACGAGCAGTACTTC. It codes for CSFVGQGASYEQYF.

This clonotype was detected only a few times. The chain combines TRBV5-1 with TRBJ2-5; D may be TRBD2 (6 bases). This CDR3 is built from 14 residues. Germline V gene sequence: CDR1 SGHRS, CDR2 YFSETQ. The ends were cut back, 4 bases at V and 5 bases at J, with 15 bases in the middle. CDR3 nucleotide sequence: TGCGCCAGCAGCACGGGACTCCCGGGGGAGACCCAGTACTTC. It encodes CASSTGLPGETQYF.

About this clonotype itself: A much larger clone lies one base from this, so it may be a read error. This sequence joins TRBV6-1 and TRBJ1-5, with no clear D. This CDR3 is 13 amino acids long. V was trimmed by 5 bases and J by 4 bases, leaving 9 bases between them. Looked up from germline, CDR1 is MNHNS and CDR2 is SASEGT. The CDR3 protein is CASSTACNQPQHF. The CDR3 DNA sequence: TGTGCCAGCAGTACCGCTTGTAATCAGCCCCAGCATTTT.